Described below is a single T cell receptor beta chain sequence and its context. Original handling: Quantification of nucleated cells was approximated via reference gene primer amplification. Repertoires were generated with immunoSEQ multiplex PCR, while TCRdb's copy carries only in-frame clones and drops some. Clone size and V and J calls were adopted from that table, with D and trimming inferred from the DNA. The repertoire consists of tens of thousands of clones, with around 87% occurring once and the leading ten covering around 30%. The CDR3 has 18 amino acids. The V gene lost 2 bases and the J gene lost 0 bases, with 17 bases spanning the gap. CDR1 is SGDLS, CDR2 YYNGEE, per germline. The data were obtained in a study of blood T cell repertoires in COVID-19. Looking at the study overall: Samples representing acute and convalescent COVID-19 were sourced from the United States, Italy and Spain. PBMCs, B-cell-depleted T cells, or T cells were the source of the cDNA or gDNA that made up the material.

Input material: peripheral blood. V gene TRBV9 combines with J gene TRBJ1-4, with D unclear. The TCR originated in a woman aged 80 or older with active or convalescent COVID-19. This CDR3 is CASSVLRRETATNEKLFF. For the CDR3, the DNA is TGTGCCAGCAGCGTCCTTCGCCGGGAGACTGCAACTAATGAAAAACTGTTTTTT.